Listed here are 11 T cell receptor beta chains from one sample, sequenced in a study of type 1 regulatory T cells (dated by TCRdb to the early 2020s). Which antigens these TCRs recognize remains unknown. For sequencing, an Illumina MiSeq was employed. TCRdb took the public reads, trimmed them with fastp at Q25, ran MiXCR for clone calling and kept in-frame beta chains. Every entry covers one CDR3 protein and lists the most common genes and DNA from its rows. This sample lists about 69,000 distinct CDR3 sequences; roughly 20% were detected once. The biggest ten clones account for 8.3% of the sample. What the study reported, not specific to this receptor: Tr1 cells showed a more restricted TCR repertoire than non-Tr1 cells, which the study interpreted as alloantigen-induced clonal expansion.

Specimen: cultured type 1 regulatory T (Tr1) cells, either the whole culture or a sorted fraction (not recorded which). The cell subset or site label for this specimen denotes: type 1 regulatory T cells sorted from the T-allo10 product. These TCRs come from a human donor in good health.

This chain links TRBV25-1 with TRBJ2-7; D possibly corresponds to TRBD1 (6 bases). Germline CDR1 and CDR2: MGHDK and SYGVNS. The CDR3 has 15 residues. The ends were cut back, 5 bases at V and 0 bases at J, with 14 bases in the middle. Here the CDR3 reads CASSPEGQSSYEQYF. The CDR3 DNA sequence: TGTGCCAGCAGTCCAGAAGGACAGAGCTCCTACGAGCAGTACTTC.

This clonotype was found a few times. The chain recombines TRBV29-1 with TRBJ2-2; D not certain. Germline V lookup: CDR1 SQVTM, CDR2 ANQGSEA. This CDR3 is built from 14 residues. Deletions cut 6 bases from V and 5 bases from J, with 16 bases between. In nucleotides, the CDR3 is TGCAGCGTGGCATCTGTAGGTCGGACCGGGGAGCTGTTTTTT. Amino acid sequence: CSVASVGRTGELFF.

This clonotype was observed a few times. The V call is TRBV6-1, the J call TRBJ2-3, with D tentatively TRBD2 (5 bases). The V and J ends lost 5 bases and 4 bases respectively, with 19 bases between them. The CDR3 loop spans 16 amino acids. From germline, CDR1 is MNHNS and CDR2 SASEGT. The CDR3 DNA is TGTGCCAGCAGTTTTCCCCCGGGATGCGTCTCAGATACGCAGTATTTT. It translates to CASSFPPGCVSDTQYF.

DNA of the CDR3: TGTGCCATCAGTGGGCTAGCGGGTAGCACAGATACGCAGTATTTT. Amino acids: CAISGLAGSTDTQYF. The chain recombines TRBV10-3 with TRBJ2-3; 8 bases are shared with TRBD2. CDR1 and CDR2 from the germline V gene are ENHRY and SYGVKD. CDR3 length equals 15 residues. V was pared by 4 bases and J by 0 bases, with 3 bases of the junction left unmatched.

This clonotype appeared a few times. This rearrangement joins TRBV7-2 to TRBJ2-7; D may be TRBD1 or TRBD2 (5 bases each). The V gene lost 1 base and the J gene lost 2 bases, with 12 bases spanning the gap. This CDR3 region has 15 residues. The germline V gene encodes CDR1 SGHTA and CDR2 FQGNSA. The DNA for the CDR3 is TGTGCCAGCAGCTTAGGCACGGGGACCCCCTACGAGCAGTACTTC. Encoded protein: CASSLGTGTPYEQYF. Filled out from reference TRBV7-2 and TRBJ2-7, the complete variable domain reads GAGVSQSPSNKVTEKGKDVELRCDPISGHTALYWYRQSLGQGLEFLIYFQGNSAPDKSGLPSDRFSAERTGGSVSTLTIQRTQQEDSAVYLCASSLGTGTPYEQYFGPGTRLTVT.

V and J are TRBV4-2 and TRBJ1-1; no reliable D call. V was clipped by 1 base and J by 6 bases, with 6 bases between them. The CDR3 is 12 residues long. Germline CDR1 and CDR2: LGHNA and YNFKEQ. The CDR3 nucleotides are TGTGCCAGCAGCCAAGGCCCTGCTGAAGCTTTCTTT. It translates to CASSQGPAEAFF.

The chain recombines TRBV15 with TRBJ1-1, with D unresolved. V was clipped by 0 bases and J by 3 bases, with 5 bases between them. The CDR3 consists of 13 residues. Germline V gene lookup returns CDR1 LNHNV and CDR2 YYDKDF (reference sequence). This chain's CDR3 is CATSRERDTEAFF. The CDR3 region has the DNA TGTGCCACCAGCAGAGAAAGGGACACTGAAGCTTTCTTT.

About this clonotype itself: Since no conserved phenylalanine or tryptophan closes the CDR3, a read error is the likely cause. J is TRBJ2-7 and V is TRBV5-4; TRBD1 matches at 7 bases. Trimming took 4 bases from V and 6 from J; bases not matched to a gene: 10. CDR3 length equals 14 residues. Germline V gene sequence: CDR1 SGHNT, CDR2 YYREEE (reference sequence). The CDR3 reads CASSLDPNRGEQYL. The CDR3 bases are TGTGCCAGCAGCCTGGATCCGAACAGGGGCGAGCAGTACCTC.

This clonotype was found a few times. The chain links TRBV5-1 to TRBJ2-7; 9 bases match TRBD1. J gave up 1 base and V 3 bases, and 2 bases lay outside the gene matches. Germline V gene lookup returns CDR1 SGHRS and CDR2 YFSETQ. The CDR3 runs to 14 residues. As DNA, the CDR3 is TGCGCCAGCAGCTCGGGACAGGGTTCCTACGAGCAGTACTTC. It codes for CASSSGQGSYEQYF.

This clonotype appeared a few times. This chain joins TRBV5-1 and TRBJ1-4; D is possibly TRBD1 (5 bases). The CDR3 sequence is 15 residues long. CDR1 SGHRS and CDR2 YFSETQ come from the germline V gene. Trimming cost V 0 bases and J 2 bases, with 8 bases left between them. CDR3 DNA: TGCGCCAGCAGCTTGGTGGAGGGGACTAATGAAAAACTGTTTTTT. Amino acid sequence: CASSLVEGTNEKLFF.

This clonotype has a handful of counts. DNA of the CDR3: TGCAGTGCTAGGGTGGGACAGGGGGCTGGAGAGACCCAGTACTTC. Translation gives CSARVGQGAGETQYF. The chain couples TRBV20-1 to TRBJ2-5; 12 bases match TRBD1. The V gene's germline CDR1 is DFQATT and CDR2 SNEGSKA (reference sequence). The V gene end was trimmed by 3 bases and the J gene end by 4 bases; junction bases not matched to a gene: 6. The CDR3 is made up of 15 amino acids.